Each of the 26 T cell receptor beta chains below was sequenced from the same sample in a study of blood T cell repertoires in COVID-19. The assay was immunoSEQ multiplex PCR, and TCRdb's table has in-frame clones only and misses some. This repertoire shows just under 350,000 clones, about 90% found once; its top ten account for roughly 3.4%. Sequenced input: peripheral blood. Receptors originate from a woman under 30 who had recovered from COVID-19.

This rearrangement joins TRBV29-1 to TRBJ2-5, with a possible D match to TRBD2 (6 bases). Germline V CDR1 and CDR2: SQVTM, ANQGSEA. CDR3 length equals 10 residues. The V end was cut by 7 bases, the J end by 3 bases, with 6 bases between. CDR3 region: CSGREETQYF. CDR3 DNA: TGCAGCGGGAGGGAAGAGACCCAGTACTTC.

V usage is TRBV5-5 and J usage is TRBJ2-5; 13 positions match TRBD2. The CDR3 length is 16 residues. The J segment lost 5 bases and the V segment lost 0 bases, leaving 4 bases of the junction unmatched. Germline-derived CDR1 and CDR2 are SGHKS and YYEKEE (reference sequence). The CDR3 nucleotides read TGTGCCAGCAGCTTGGGGACTAGCGGGAGAGGGGAGACCCAGTACTTC. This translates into CASSLGTSGRGETQYF.

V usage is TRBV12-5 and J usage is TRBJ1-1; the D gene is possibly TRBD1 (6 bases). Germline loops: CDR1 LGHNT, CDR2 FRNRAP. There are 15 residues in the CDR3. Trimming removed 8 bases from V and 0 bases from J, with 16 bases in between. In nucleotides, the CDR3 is TGTGCTAGTTGGCTTGCGGGGGCAATGAACACTGAAGCTTTCTTT. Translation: CASWLAGAMNTEAFF. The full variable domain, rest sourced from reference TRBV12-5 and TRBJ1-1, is DARVTQTPRHKVTEMGQEVTMRCQPILGHNTVFWYRQTMMQGLELLAYFRNRAPLDDSGMPKDRFSAEMPDATLATLKIQPSEPRDSAVYFCASWLAGAMNTEAFFGQGTRLTVV.

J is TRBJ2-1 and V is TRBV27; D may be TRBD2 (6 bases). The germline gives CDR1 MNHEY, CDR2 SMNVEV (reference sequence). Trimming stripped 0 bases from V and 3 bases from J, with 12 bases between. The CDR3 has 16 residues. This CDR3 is CASSLSLGSIYNEQFF. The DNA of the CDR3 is TGTGCCAGCAGTTTATCTCTCGGGAGCATCTACAATGAGCAGTTCTTC.

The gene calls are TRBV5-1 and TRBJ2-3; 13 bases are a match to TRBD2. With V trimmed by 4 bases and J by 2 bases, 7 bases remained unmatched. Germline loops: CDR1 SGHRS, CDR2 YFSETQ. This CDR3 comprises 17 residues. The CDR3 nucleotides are TGCGCCAGCAGCCCGGGACTAGCGGGACTTGACACAGATACGCAGTATTTT. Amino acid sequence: CASSPGLAGLDTDTQYF.

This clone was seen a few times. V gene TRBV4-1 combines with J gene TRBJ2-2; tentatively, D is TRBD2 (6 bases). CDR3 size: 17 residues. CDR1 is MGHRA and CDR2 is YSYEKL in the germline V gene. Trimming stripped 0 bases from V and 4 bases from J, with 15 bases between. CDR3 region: CASSQETPSVGTGELFF. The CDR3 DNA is TGCGCCAGCAGCCAAGAAACCCCTAGCGTCGGCACCGGGGAGCTGTTTTTT.

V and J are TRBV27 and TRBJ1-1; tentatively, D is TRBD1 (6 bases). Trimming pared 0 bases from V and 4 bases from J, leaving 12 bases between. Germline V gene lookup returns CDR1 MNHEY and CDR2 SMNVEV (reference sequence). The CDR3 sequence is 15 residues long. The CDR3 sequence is CASSLSFQGSTEAFF. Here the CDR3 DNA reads TGTGCCAGCAGTTTATCGTTTCAGGGGAGCACTGAAGCTTTCTTT.

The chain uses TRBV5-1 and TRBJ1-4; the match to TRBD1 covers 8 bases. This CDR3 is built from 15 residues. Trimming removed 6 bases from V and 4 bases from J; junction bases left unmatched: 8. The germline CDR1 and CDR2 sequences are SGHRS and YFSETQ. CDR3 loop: CASTNGDRSNEKLFF. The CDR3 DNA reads TGCGCCAGCACCAATGGGGACAGGAGTAATGAAAAACTGTTTTTT. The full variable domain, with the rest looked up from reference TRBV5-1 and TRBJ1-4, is KAGVTQTPRYLIKTRGQQVTLSCSPISGHRSVSWYQQTPGQGLQFLFEYFSETQRNKGNFPGRFSGRQFSNSRSEMNVSTLELGDSALYLCASTNGDRSNEKLFFGSGTQLSVL.

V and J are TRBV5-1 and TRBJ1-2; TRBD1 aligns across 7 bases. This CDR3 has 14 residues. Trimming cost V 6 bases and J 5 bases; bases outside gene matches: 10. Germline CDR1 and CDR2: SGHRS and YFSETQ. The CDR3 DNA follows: TGCGCCAGCACAAAAACAGGGGCATCGTATGGCTACACCTTC. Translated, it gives CASTKTGASYGYTF. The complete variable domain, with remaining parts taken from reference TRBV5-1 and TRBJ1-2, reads KAGVTQTPRYLIKTRGQQVTLSCSPISGHRSVSWYQQTPGQGLQFLFEYFSETQRNKGNFPGRFSGRQFSNSRSEMNVSTLELGDSALYLCASTKTGASYGYTFGSGTRLTVV.

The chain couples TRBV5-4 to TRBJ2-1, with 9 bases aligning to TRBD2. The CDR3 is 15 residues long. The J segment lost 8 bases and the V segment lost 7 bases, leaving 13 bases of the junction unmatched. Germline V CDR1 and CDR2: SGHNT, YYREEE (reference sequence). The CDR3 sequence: CASRPGVAGDHEQFF. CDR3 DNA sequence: TGTGCCAGCCGTCCGGGAGTAGCGGGAGACCATGAGCAGTTCTTC.

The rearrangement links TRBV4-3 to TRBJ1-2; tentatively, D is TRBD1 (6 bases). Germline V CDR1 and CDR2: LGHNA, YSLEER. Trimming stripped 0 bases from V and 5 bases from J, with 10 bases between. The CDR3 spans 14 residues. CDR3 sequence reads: CASSQDLGTYGYTF. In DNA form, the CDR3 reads TGCGCCAGCAGCCAAGATCTCGGGACATATGGCTACACCTTC.

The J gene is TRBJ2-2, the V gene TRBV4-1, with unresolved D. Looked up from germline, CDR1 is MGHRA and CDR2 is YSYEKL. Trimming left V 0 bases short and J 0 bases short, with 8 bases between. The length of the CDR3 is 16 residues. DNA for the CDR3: TGCGCCAGCAGCCAAGATTATTCCGCGAACACCGGGGAGCTGTTTTTT. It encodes CASSQDYSANTGELFF.

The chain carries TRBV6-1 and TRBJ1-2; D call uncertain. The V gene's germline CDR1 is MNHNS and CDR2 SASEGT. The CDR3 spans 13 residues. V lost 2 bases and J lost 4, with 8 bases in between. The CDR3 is CASSETGSYGYTF. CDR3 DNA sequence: TGTGCCAGCAGTGAAACCGGGTCCTATGGCTACACCTTC.

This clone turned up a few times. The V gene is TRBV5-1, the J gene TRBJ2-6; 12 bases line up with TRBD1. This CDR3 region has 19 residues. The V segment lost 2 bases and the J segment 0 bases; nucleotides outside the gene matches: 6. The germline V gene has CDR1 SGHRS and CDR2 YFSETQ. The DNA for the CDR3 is TGCGCCAGCAGCTTCATCCGGGACAGGGGGCCCTCTGGGGCCAACGTCCTGACTTTC. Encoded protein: CASSFIRDRGPSGANVLTF.

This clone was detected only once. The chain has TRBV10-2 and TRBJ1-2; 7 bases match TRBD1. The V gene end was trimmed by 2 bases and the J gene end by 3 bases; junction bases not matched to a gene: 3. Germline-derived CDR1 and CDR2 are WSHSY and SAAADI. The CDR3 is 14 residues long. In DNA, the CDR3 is TGCGCCAGCAGTGAGGACAGGGACTACTATGGCTACACCTTC. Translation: CASSEDRDYYGYTF.

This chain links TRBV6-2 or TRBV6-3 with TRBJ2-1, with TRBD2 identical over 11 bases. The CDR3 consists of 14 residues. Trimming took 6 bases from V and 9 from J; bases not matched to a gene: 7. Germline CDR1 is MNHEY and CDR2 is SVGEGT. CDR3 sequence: CASSLLAGAGEQFF. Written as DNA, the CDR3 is TGTGCCAGCAGCCTACTAGCGGGAGCGGGTGAGCAGTTCTTC.

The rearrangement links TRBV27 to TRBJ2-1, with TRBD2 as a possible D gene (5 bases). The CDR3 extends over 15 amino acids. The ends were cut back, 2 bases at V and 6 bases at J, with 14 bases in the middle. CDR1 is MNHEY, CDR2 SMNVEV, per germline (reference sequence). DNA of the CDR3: TGTGCCAGCAGTTTAAGACGAGGAGGCAGCAATGAGCAGTTCTTC. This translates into CASSLRRGGSNEQFF.

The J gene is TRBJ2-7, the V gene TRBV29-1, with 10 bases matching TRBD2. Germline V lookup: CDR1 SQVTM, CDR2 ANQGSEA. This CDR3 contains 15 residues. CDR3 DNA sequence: TGCAGAGGCGGCAGCGGGAGGGACCCTACCTACGAGCAGTACGTC. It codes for CRGGSGRDPTYEQYV.

CDR3 loop: CASSPERAADTQYF. CDR3 bases: TGTGCCAGCAGCCCAGAGAGGGCGGCAGATACGCAGTATTTT. V gene TRBV7-2 combines with J gene TRBJ2-3, with D tentatively TRBD2 (5 bases). The germline CDR1 and CDR2 sequences are SGHTA and FQGNSA. Between the trimmed V and J ends, which lost 5 bases and 4 bases, there was a span of 13 bases. The length of the CDR3 is 14 residues.

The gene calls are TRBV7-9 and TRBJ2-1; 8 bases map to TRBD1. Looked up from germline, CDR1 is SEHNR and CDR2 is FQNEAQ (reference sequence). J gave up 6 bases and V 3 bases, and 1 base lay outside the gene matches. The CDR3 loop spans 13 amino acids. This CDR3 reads CASSFDRGNEQFF. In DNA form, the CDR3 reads TGTGCCAGCAGCTTTGACAGGGGCAATGAGCAGTTCTTC.

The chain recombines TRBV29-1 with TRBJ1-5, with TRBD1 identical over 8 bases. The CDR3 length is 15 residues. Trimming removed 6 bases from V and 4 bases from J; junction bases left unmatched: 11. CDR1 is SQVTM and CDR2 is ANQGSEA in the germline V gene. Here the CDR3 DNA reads TGCAGCGTCCTCTGGACAGGGATAGCAAATCAGCCCCAGCATTTT. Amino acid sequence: CSVLWTGIANQPQHF.

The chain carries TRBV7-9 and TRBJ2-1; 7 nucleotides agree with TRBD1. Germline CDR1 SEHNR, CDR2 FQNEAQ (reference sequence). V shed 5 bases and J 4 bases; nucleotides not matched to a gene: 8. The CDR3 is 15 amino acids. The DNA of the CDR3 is TGTGCCAGCAGCCTCCAGGTACAGGGGTACAATGAGCAGTTCTTC. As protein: CASSLQVQGYNEQFF.

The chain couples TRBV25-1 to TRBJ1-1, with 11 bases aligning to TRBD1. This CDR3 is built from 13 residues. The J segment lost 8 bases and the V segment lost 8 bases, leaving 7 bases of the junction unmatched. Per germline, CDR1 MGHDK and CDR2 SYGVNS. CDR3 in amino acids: CASGTGGLREAFF. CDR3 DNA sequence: TGTGCCAGCGGGACAGGGGGTCTTAGGGAAGCTTTCTTT.

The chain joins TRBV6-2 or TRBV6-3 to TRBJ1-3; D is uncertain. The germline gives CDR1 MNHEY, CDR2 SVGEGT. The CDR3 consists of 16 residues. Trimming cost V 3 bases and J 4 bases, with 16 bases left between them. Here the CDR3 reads CASSYSQAASGNTIYF. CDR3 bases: TGTGCCAGCAGTTATTCTCAGGCTGCATCAGGAAACACCATATATTTT.

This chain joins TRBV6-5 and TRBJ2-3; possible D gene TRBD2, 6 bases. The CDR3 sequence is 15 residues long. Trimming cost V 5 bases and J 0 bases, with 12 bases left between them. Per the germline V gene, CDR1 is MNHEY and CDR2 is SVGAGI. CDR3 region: CASSRAAGSTDTQYF. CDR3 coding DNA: TGTGCCAGCAGTAGGGCAGCGGGCAGCACAGATACGCAGTATTTT.

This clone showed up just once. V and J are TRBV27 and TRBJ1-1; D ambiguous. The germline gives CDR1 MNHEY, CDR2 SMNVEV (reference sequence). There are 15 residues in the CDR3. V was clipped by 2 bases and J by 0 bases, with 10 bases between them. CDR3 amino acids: CASSLGGGMNTEAFF. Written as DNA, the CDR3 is TGTGCCAGCAGTTTAGGTGGCGGCATGAACACTGAAGCTTTCTTT.